The 23 T cell receptor beta chains below all came from one sample that was sequenced in a study of CD4 and CD8 cells across lung adenocarcinoma regions. TCRdb recomputed calls from the PCR reads with MiXCR, one row per CDR3 protein. Here the sample spans around 10,000 distinct CDR3 sequences, more than 35% being singletons. The sample was CD8+ T cells from the margin of a lung tumor. These receptors were taken from a male donor with lung adenocarcinoma. The CD4 and CD8 labels of this study may be unreliable.

By its share, this clonotype is medium-sized. This chain connects TRBV6-1 to TRBJ2-1; 10 positions agree with TRBD1. With the DNA end fitting TRBJ2-7 better, the J assignment may be wrong. Germline lookup yields CDR1 MNHNS and CDR2 SASEGT. The CDR3 totals 15 residues. The chain's CDR3 is CASSGTGGPSYEQYF. Written as DNA, the CDR3 is TGTGCCAGCAGTGGGACAGGGGGTCCCTCCTACGAGCAGTACTTC.

The chain recombines TRBV7-2 with TRBJ2-3; no definite D call. The CDR3 covers 13 residues. Germline V gives CDR1 SGHTA, CDR2 FQGNSA. The ends were cut back, 0 bases at V and 5 bases at J, with 6 bases in the middle. The CDR3 DNA reads as TGTGCCAGCAGCTTAGCGTACCAAGATACGCAGTATTTT. Amino acids: CASSLAYQDTQYF.

The chain carries TRBV7-2 and TRBJ2-1; 7 bases align to TRBD1. The assigned J gene may be wrong: the sequence end matches TRBJ2-7 better. The CDR3 covers 16 residues. Germline lookup yields CDR1 SGHTA and CDR2 FQGNSA. DNA for the CDR3: TGTGCCAGCAGCGTAGGACAGGCTGGAGGCCCAGATACGCAGTACTTC. Protein product: CASSVGQAGGPDTQYF.

V and J are TRBV24-1 and TRBJ2-1; tentative D call: TRBD2 (5 bases). The V end lost 6 bases, the J end lost 0 bases, and 14 bases lay between the germline ends. Germline lookup yields CDR1 KGHDR and CDR2 SFDVKD. The CDR3 covers 16 residues. In nucleotides, the CDR3 is TGTGCCACCAGTAGCCGGGGATGGCCCTCCTACAATGAGCAGTTCTTC. The encoded protein is CATSSRGWPSYNEQFF.

This clonotype showed up just once. The junction does not match germline at one end; this may be a read error. The chain couples TRBV6-8 to TRBJ2-4; perhaps TRBD2 as D (6 bases). The DNA matches TRBJ2-1 better at its end, which makes the J call doubtful. Germline V gives CDR1 MNHGY, CDR2 SAAAGT. The CDR3 length is 14 residues. The CDR3 is CGITGVGAKNNQFF. The CDR3 coding sequence is TGCGGCATCACGGGAGTGGGAGCCAAAAACAATCAGTTCTTC.

The chain combines TRBV11-2 with TRBJ2-1; maybe TRBD2 (5 bases). V lost 0 bases and J 10 bases, leaving 10 bases between the germline ends. This CDR3 region has 13 residues. Germline V CDR1 and CDR2: SGHAT, FQNNGV. The CDR3 sequence: CASSLERVGEQFF. The CDR3 nucleotides read TGTGCCAGCAGCTTAGAGAGGGTAGGGGAGCAGTTCTTC.

Concerning this clonotype itself: A read error may produce the germline difference seen at one junction end. The chain joins TRBV10-1 to TRBJ2-5; D might be TRBD1 or TRBD2, each matching 7 bases. CDR3 size: 14 residues. CDR1 is WNHNN, CDR2 SYGVQD, per germline (reference sequence). Here the CDR3 reads CAGRGGGGQETQYF. In DNA form, the CDR3 reads TGCGCCGGCAGGGGGGGCGGGGGCCAAGAGACGCAGTACTTC.

The chain couples TRBV30 to TRBJ2-7; D gene unclear. Germline loops: CDR1 GTSNPN, CDR2 SVGIG (reference sequence). V was trimmed by 3 bases and J by 5 bases, leaving 8 bases between them. The CDR3 totals 11 residues. The CDR3 DNA reads as TGTGCCTGGAGCGAATTTGACGAGCAGTACTTC. Translating it yields CAWSEFDEQYF.

This clonotype was seen just once. The V gene is TRBV12-3 or TRBV12-4, the J gene TRBJ2-5, with 14 bases that match TRBD2. The CDR3 runs 17 residues. V was clipped by 6 bases and J by 1 base; unmatched bases: 7. CDR3 DNA: TGTGCCAGCAGCCCGGGACTAGCGGGAGAGAGCCAAGAGACCCAGTACTTC. This sequence encodes CASSPGLAGESQETQYF.

This chain links TRBV6-1 with TRBJ2-5; perhaps D is TRBD1 or TRBD2 (5 bases each). This CDR3 has 15 amino acids. V dropped 11 bases and J dropped 11 bases, with 30 bases sitting between them. The V gene's germline CDR1 is MNHNS and CDR2 SASEGT. The CDR3 coding sequence is TGTGCCCGGGGCCTAGAGGCTGTGGGCACAGATACGCAGTACTTC. Amino acids: CARGLEAVGTDTQYF.

By sample share, this clonotype is medium-sized. The chain has TRBV6-1 and TRBJ2-7; TRBD2 is a possible D gene (5 bases). Germline CDR1 and CDR2: MNHNS and SASEGT. V shed 6 bases and J shed 1 base, with 16 bases lying between them. CDR3 size: 15 residues. CDR3 sequence (DNA): TGTGCCAGCAGACCCGGGGTGTATCGGTCCTACGAGCAGTACTTC. It codes for CASRPGVYRSYEQYF.

This sequence joins TRBV25-1 and TRBJ1-2; possible D gene TRBD1, 5 bases. Germline CDR1 reads MGHDK; CDR2 reads SYGVNS. The CDR3 consists of 14 residues. V lost 3 bases and J lost 4, with 12 bases in between. CDR3 sequence: CASSDVTDIYGYTF. The CDR3 DNA reads TGTGCCAGCAGTGATGTGACAGATATCTATGGCTACACCTTC.

There are a few counts of this clonotype. The rearrangement links TRBV11-3 to TRBJ2-7; TRBD1 agrees at 7 bases. V shed 4 bases, J shed 3 bases, and the junction held 12 bases outside the gene matches. The CDR3 has 16 amino acids. The germline V gene encodes CDR1 SGHNT and CDR2 YENEEA. The CDR3 loop reads CASSSSYRGIFYEQYF. CDR3 sequence (DNA): TGTGCCAGCAGCTCTAGTTACAGGGGAATTTTCTACGAGCAGTACTTC.

This chain uses TRBV11-2 with TRBJ1-1; D possibly corresponds to TRBD1 (5 bases). Germline assignment: CDR1 SGHAT and CDR2 FQNNGV. V was cut by 4 bases and J by 4 bases, with 16 bases left in between. The CDR3 contains 15 residues. The CDR3 sequence: CASSWDLRWGTEAFF. CDR3 sequence (DNA): TGTGCCAGCAGCTGGGACCTCCGCTGGGGCACTGAAGCTTTCTTT.

This clonotype rates as medium-sized. V is TRBV6-5 and J is TRBJ2-2; the D gene is possibly TRBD1 (5 bases). Trimming removed 3 bases from V and 4 bases from J, with 9 bases in between. There are 14 residues in the CDR3. CDR1 and CDR2 from the germline V gene are MNHEY and SVGAGI. In DNA form, the CDR3 reads TGTGCCAGCAGTTATAGACAGTTCACCGGGGAGCTGTTTTTT. Translated: CASSYRQFTGELFF.

This clonotype is deemed medium-sized. The chain links TRBV6-5 to TRBJ1-1, with D perhaps matching TRBD1 (5 bases). The V end lost 2 bases, the J end lost 2 bases, and 9 bases lay between the germline ends. The CDR3 covers 14 residues. CDR1 is MNHEY and CDR2 is SVGAGI in the germline V gene. Here the CDR3 DNA reads TGTGCCAGCAGTTACACAGGACTCAACACTGAAGCTTTCTTT. Translated, it gives CASSYTGLNTEAFF.

This clonotype appeared a single time. The genes are TRBV6-2 or TRBV6-3 and TRBJ2-3; D is perhaps TRBD2 (5 bases). The CDR3 length is 14 residues. V shed 2 bases and J shed 5 bases, with 11 bases lying between them. CDR1 is MNHEY, CDR2 SVGEGT, per germline. CDR3 protein: CASSYQLLVDTQYF. CDR3 DNA: TGTGCCAGCAGTTACCAACTACTAGTAGATACGCAGTATTTT.

In its sample, this clonotype ranks as medium-sized. The rearrangement joins TRBV6-1 to TRBJ2-1; D is unresolved. Judging by the DNA end, TRBJ2-7 fits better; the J call may be wrong. There are 11 residues in the CDR3. In germline, CDR1 is MNHNS, CDR2 SASEGT. CDR3 coding DNA: TGTGCCAGCAGCTCCGTCTACGAGCAGTACTTC. Its protein is CASSSVYEQYF.

Comments on this clonotype: One end of the junction fails to match germline, which may point to a read error. The gene calls are TRBV11-1 and TRBJ2-2, with D possibly being TRBD1 (6 bases). Germline V CDR1 and CDR2: SGHAT, FQDESV (reference sequence). CDR3 length: 17 amino acids. The CDR3 DNA follows: TGTGCCAGCAGTAAGGGGGACCGGGTCAGATACACCGGGGAGCTGTATTTT. Protein: CASSKGDRVRYTGELYF.

About this clonotype: Being one base from a much bigger clone, this may be a read error. The V and J genes are TRBV5-4 and TRBJ2-3, with TRBD2 matching 7 bases. The last part of the DNA fits TRBJ2-7 better; the J call may be wrong. There are 15 residues in the CDR3. Germline CDR1 SGHNT, CDR2 YYREEE (reference sequence). CDR3 sequence reads: CASSLGGGVMNEQYF. The CDR3, as DNA: TGTGCCAGCAGCTTGGGCGGGGGAGTAATGAATGAGCAGTACTTC.

By sample fraction, this clonotype is medium-sized (0.01 to 0.1%). The chain has TRBV7-2 and TRBJ2-1, with D unclear. CDR3 size: 15 residues. Germline CDR1 reads SGHTA; CDR2 reads FQGNSA. Trimming took 1 base from V and 3 from J, leaving 10 bases between them. CDR3 region: CASSLEWLNYNEQFF. In DNA, the CDR3 is TGTGCCAGCAGCTTAGAGTGGCTAAACTACAATGAGCAGTTCTTC.

The CDR3 here is CASEEERFNEQFF. The CDR3 nucleotides are TGTGCCAGCGAGGAAGAACGGTTCAATGAGCAGTTCTTC. This rearrangement joins TRBV6-1 to TRBJ2-1; D is unclear. Germline CDR1 is MNHNS and CDR2 is SASEGT. The CDR3 totals 13 residues. Trimming cost V 8 bases and J 6 bases, with 14 bases left between them.

This clonotype appeared once. The chain couples TRBV6-1 to TRBJ2-3, with D perhaps matching TRBD1 or TRBD2 (5 bases each). V was cut by 2 bases and J by 4 bases, with 7 bases left in between. The CDR3 has 13 amino acids. Germline V CDR1 and CDR2: MNHNS, SASEGT. The CDR3 region is CASSELGADTQYF. In nucleotides, the CDR3 is TGTGCCAGCAGTGAACTGGGGGCAGATACGCAGTATTTT.